The entry below describes one TCR beta chain. Its antigen is unknown. The sample is drawn from a study of cytomegalovirus exposure and HLA in healthy donors. PCR was performed using 60 Vbeta and 13 Jbeta primers. The method was immunoSEQ multiplex PCR; TCRdb's version includes in-frame clones alone and lacks a portion of them. In the table there are 140,000 to 150,000 clones, roughly 84% of which are singletons. Findings and caveats of the study: For most subjects, TCR beta sequences were reported to predict HLA-A and HLA-B alleles with accuracy. Rare sequences made up most TCRs, while some public TCRs were found in many donors. A later look showed TCR association rates differing by HLA locus, highest for DRB1 and lowest for HLA-C.

The V gene's germline CDR1 is SNHLY and CDR2 FYNNEI. The CDR3 loop spans 13 amino acids. Trimming cost V 8 bases and J 8 bases, with 18 bases left between them. The clonotype originates from a boy under 10 years old in good health and CMV-seronegative. Source material: PBMCs. The rearrangement joins TRBV2 to TRBJ1-2; a weak D match, TRBD1 (6 bases). The CDR3 bases are TGTGCCAGCGGGGACATCCTACGGCGGGGCTACACCTTC. Translation: CASGDILRRGYTF.